The 2 T cell receptor beta chains below were found in one sample sequenced in a study of T cell responses to AZD1222 COVID-19 vaccine. TCRdb keeps only in-frame clones here, not all; method: immunoSEQ multiplex PCR. The table lists 70,000 to 95,000 clones, about 89% of them singletons, with less than 5% in the top ten. The material sequenced was peripheral blood, taken 28 days after the second AZD1222 dose. All receptors derive from an adult who received the AZD1222 COVID-19 vaccine.

The rearrangement links TRBV4-2 to TRBJ1-1; the match to TRBD1 covers 7 bases. V shed 4 bases, J shed 0 bases, and the junction held 2 bases outside the gene matches. CDR1 is LGHNA, CDR2 YNFKEQ, per germline. The CDR3 is 14 amino acids. The CDR3 DNA reads TGTGCCAGCAGCCCCAGGGGGGTGAACACTGAAGCTTTCTTT. Amino acid sequence: CASSPRGVNTEAFF.

The sample holds a few counts of this clone. V usage is TRBV27 and J usage is TRBJ1-2, with D uncertain. Germline lookup yields CDR1 MNHEY and CDR2 SMNVEV (reference sequence). The V end lost 3 bases, the J end lost 1 base, and 6 bases lay between the germline ends. The CDR3 length is 13 residues. CDR3 residues: CASSFSGNYGYTF. CDR3 bases: TGTGCCAGCAGTTTTTCTGGTAACTATGGCTACACCTTC.